A selection of T cell receptor beta chains follows, all from one sample in a study of cytomegalovirus exposure and HLA in healthy donors. The protocol was immunoSEQ multiplex PCR, while the TCRdb copy is restricted to in-frame clones and leaves out a portion. The sample shows roughly 180,000 clones, roughly 79% of them seen only once. Source material: PBMCs. The receptors derive from a man in his fifties or sixties in good health and CMV-seropositive. Both conserved end residues are trimmed from each CDR3. The order of the fields is clone size, V gene, J gene, CDR3 protein. Clone size is given for some rows only: seen once, a few or many times, or a class if the clone is expanded.

>few|TRBV28|TRBJ1-5
ATRENQPQH
>.|TRBV7-5|TRBJ1-6
VRKEGGKDSPLH
>.|TRBV6-5|TRBJ2-4
ASSYWGLRGENIQY
>.|TRBV5-1|TRBJ1-1
ASSRRTGRTEAF
>few|TRBV9|TRBJ1-2
ASSARMGQGVSGGYT
>.|TRBV13|TRBJ1-2
ASSLARQGSNYGYT
>.|TRBV5-1|TRBJ2-7
ASSLYTGPPTYEQY
>.|TRBV29-1|TRBJ2-6
SAWTEHPSGANVLT
>once|TRBV14|TRBJ2-5
ASSQALTGYQETQY
>.|TRBV7-2|TRBJ1-6
ASSYDMYVPPLH
>.|TRBV6-1|TRBJ2-5
ASSVGGIQGAGETQY
>.|TRBV5-1|TRBJ1-1
ASSYGQSEAF
>.|TRBV5-1|TRBJ2-7
ASTLSGIPANEQY
>once|TRBV18|TRBJ2-3
ASSPVTGGTDTQY
>.|TRBV27|TRBJ2-3
ASSSGQAGSDTQY
>.|TRBV6-4|TRBJ2-1
ATSVLAGSTGEQF
>.|TRBV4-1|TRBJ2-2
ASSRDRQGYTGELF
>.|TRBV7-3|TRBJ2-2
ASSSGTANTGELF
>.|TRBV6-1|TRBJ1-5
ASSEARGDPPQH
>.|TRBV18|TRBJ1-5
ASSSGTGVQPQH
>.|TRBV23-1|TRBJ2-7
ASSHGQGGENEQY
>.|TRBV7-2|TRBJ2-4
ASSRRAGGRNIQY
>.|TRBV28|TRBJ1-2
ASSVTGTSYGYT
>.|TRBV29-1|TRBJ1-1
SVDRGLTEAF
>.|TRBV27|TRBJ2-1
ASSLSGGQGVVEQF
>.|TRBV15|TRBJ2-4
ATSRYPQGAKNIQY
>.|TRBV5-1|TRBJ1-4
ASSLAGRLATNEKLF
>.|TRBV4-1|TRBJ2-3
ASSQGQGPTDTQY
>.|TRBV27|TRBJ2-5
ASSFAGTSGGAFLETQY
>.|TRBV7-2|TRBJ1-1
ASSPRVLNTEAF
>.|TRBV2|TRBJ2-1
ASKIQEGWGDLEF
>.|TRBV27|TRBJ2-1
ASRYTSTGSYNEQF
>.|TRBV28|TRBJ2-5
ASREQRQEPQETQY
>.|TRBV7-8|TRBJ2-3
ASSYGTDTDTQY
>few|TRBV6-5|TRBJ1-6
ASSYPGVVSSPLH
>.|TRBV19|TRBJ2-5
ASSLAGSGETQY
>.|TRBV5-5|TRBJ2-7
ASSFTLTGFSEQY
>.|TRBV6-1|TRBJ1-2
ASSEIRGQGSNYGYT
>.|TRBV20-1|TRBJ2-2
SAHDTGELF
>.|TRBV28|TRBJ2-1
ASSLGLAGGKLTGSYNEQF
>.|TRBV5-4|TRBJ2-3
ASSLGRGLTDTQY